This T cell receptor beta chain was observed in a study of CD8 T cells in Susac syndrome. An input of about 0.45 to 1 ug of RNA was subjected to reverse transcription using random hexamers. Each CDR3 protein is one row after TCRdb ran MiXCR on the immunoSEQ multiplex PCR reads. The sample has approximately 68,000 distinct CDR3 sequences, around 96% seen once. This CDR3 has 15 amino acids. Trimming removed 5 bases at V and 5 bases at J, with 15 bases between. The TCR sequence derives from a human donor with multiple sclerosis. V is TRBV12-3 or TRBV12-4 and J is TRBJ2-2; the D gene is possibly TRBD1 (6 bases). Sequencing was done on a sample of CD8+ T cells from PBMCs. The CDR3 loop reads CASSTGSSWTGELFF. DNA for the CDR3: TGTGCCAGCAGTACAGGGTCAAGTTGGACCGGGGAGCTGTTTTTT.